The sequence of this T cell receptor (beta chain) was determined in a study of identical twins. TCRdb reprocessed the 5' RACE reads via MiXCR and lists one record per CDR3 protein. This repertoire shows fewer than 500,000 distinct CDR3 sequences, 20% to 25% found once; its top ten account for 2.9%. The germline gives CDR1 SGHTA, CDR2 FQGNSA. The CDR3 loop spans 18 amino acids. The V gene end was trimmed by 0 bases and the J gene end by 0 bases; junction bases not matched to a gene: 5. These data were likewise used in another study, on T cells expressing NK-cell markers.

Input material: CD4+ T cells sorted from blood. The clonotype originates from a woman aged 18 to 35 in good health. The chain couples TRBV7-2 to TRBJ1-1; 12 bases line up with TRBD1. This chain's CDR3 is CASSLALGTGGMNTEAFF. CDR3 coding DNA: TGTGCCAGCAGCTTAGCGCTAGGGACAGGGGGCATGAACACTGAAGCTTTCTTT. Using reference TRBV7-2 and TRBJ1-1 for the parts outside the CDR3, the full variable domain is GAGVSQSPSNKVTEKGKDVELRCDPISGHTALYWYRQSLGQGLEFLIYFQGNSAPDKSGLPSDRFSAERTGGSVSTLTIQRTQQEDSAVYLCASSLALGTGGMNTEAFFGQGTRLTVV.